These T cell receptor beta chains were read from a single sample in a study of OX40 agonist ivuxolimab in advanced cancers. The assay was immunoSEQ multiplex PCR, and TCRdb's table has in-frame clones only and misses some. The repertoire includes over 75,000 clones, 90% of them detected once, and roughly 1.6% sits in the top ten. Sequencing used CD4+ or CD8+ T cells sorted from blood, obtained in a trial of the OX40 agonist ivuxolimab. The receptors stem from an adult with an advanced solid tumor such as melanoma, head and neck, liver or kidney cancer. CDR3s include the opening cysteine and the closing phenylalanine or tryptophan.

V	J	CDR3
TRBV28	TRBJ2-7	CASRRTSGTPPEQYF
TRBV5-4	TRBJ1-3	CASSMGQSSGNTIYF
TRBV7-9	TRBJ2-5	CASSSRLAGEGRGETQYF
TRBV5-5	TRBJ2-1	CASSLEAGGVNEQFF
TRBV7-2	TRBJ2-1	CASSLVVGGYNEQFF
TRBV5-4	TRBJ2-7	CASSPGQGASKQYF
TRBV7-2	TRBJ2-3	CASSLTLAGGGTDTQYF
TRBV27	TRBJ2-3	CASSLGQGKGTQYF
TRBV29-1	TRBJ2-7	CSVEQIGSYEQYF
TRBV6-6	TRBJ1-2	CASSFQGGYGYTF
TRBV7-3	TRBJ2-2	CASSLTVAGVTGELFF
TRBV7-6	TRBJ2-7	CASSHSGRGYEQYF
TRBV9	TRBJ2-7	CASSVDLGSYEQYF
TRBV7-6	TRBJ2-7	CASSLVWGSSGYEQYF
TRBV29-1	TRBJ1-1	CSVALRPTEAFF
TRBV5-4	TRBJ2-3	CASSRTGGATDTQYF
TRBV4-2	TRBJ2-3	CASSQALSEWGTQYF
TRBV7-7	TRBJ2-5	CASSYATGQETQYF
TRBV2	TRBJ2-3	CASSEGLPSTDTQYF
TRBV5-4	TRBJ2-3	CASSLEADTQYF
TRBV30	TRBJ1-5	CAWSVLGSQPQHF
TRBV6-6	TRBJ2-7	CASIPSPDLSYEQYF
TRBV28	TRBJ2-7	CASSHLTGGYEQYF
TRBV7-2	TRBJ2-1	CASSLAAGLAGSNEQFF
TRBV13	TRBJ2-1	CASSSYVRDNEQFF
TRBV5-6	TRBJ2-7	CASSSKMRFYEQYF
TRBV14	TRBJ1-1	CASSQGAGINTEAFF
TRBV5-1	TRBJ1-1	CASSWDQPDTEAFF
TRBV30	TRBJ1-5	CAWQGLTNQPQHF
TRBV7-2	TRBJ1-2	CASSLDSVSRDRQGYTF
TRBV11-3	TRBJ1-2	CASSLEGVGGYTF
TRBV14	TRBJ2-5	CASSQLPQETQYF
TRBV9	TRBJ2-5	CASSVQETQYF
TRBV30	TRBJ2-3	CAWSVRARGDTQYF
TRBV5-1	TRBJ2-5	CASSQKAGVEETQYF
TRBV19	TRBJ2-2	CASSILRGLTGELFF
TRBV6-5	TRBJ2-7	CASSYEGGLNEQYF
TRBV10-3	TRBJ1-1	CALQARPNTEAFF
TRBV19	TRBJ2-5	CASSPGDQETQYF
TRBV11-2	TRBJ2-7	CASSLERREFDEQYF
TRBV19	TRBJ1-4	CASSIGRVEKLFF
TRBV6-5	TRBJ2-7	CASRNRGLEEQYF
TRBV9	TRBJ2-5	CASSVGEGTQETQYF
TRBV30	TRBJ1-6	CAWSEGGNSPLHF
TRBV6-6	TRBJ1-5	CASSWGQGQPQHF
TRBV29-1	TRBJ2-7	CSARQGTYEQYF
TRBV28	TRBJ2-7	CASSLWTGGTYEQYF
TRBV19	TRBJ1-5	CASSISEGVRNQPQHF
TRBV29-1	TRBJ2-1	CSVAQVGTGTDEQFF
TRBV19	TRBJ2-3	CASSSSGRYTQYF
TRBV28	TRBJ1-2	CASSTSDYGYTF
TRBV6-5	TRBJ2-1	CASIPTSGSRDEQFF
TRBV27	TRBJ2-7	CASSPRTSGSYEQYF